The 19 T cell receptor beta chains given below trace back to one sample, sequenced in a study of T-cell memory formation after mild COVID-19. TCRdb re-analysed the 5' RACE reads in MiXCR, keeping a single row per CDR3 protein. The sample lists over 500,000 distinct CDR3 sequences, around 15% seen once, with about 7.4% in the top ten. The material sequenced was PBMCs or a T cell subset sorted from them (not recorded which). Every receptor here comes from an adult woman who had mild COVID-19 (a few samples of this study predate the infection). Cell type and time point are not known.

In its sample, this clonotype was seen a few times. The J gene is TRBJ2-3, the V gene TRBV29-1; D unresolved. The V end lost 3 bases, the J end lost 3 bases, and 7 bases lay between the germline ends. This CDR3 has 12 residues. The germline CDR1 and CDR2 sequences are SQVTM and ANQGSEA. For the CDR3, the DNA is TGCAGCGTTGATGCCTCAACAGATACGCAGTATTTT. This translates into CSVDASTDTQYF.

This chain links TRBV9 with TRBJ2-1; 10 bases match TRBD2. This CDR3 has 20 amino acids. V was clipped by 3 bases and J by 0 bases; unmatched bases: 15. From germline, CDR1 is SGDLS and CDR2 YYNGEE. CDR3 sequence: CASSASQKASGSGSYNEQFF. The CDR3 bases are TGTGCCAGCAGCGCATCTCAAAAGGCTAGCGGGAGCGGCTCCTACAATGAGCAGTTCTTC.

This clonotype was observed at least ten times. This chain links TRBV20-1 with TRBJ2-2, with unresolved D. Germline assignment: CDR1 DFQATT and CDR2 SNEGSKA (reference sequence). This CDR3 has 12 residues. V was clipped by 7 bases and J by 0 bases, with 6 bases between them. Here the CDR3 DNA reads TGCAGTGTGCTAACGAACACCGGGGAGCTGTTTTTT. Protein: CSVLTNTGELFF.

This rearrangement joins TRBV7-2 to TRBJ2-4; D assignment may be TRBD1 or TRBD2 (5 bases each). The germline CDR1 and CDR2 sequences are SGHTA and FQGNSA. Trimming removed 4 bases from V and 8 bases from J, with 18 bases in between. The CDR3 length is 15 residues. CDR3 in DNA: TGTGCCAGCAGCTCCCTGGACGGGATAGGGGACATTCAGTACTTC. Protein sequence: CASSSLDGIGDIQYF. Using reference TRBV7-2 and TRBJ2-4 for the parts outside the CDR3, the full variable domain is GAGVSQSPSNKVTEKGKDVELRCDPISGHTALYWYRQSLGQGLEFLIYFQGNSAPDKSGLPSDRFSAERTGGSVSTLTIQRTQQEDSAVYLCASSSLDGIGDIQYFGAGTRLSVL.

This clonotype showed up just a few times. The rearrangement links TRBV2 to TRBJ2-7, with D perhaps TRBD2 (6 bases). This CDR3 region has 14 residues. Trimming removed 8 bases from V and 3 bases from J, with 17 bases in between. Germline loops: CDR1 SNHLY, CDR2 FYNNEI. The CDR3 DNA follows: TGTGCCAGCCAGAGTACAGGAGGGGACTACGAGCAGTACTTC. It yields the protein CASQSTGGDYEQYF.

In its sample, this clonotype was seen a few times. V gene TRBV12-3 or TRBV12-4 combines with J gene TRBJ2-3; TRBD1 matches at 9 bases. CDR3 size: 15 residues. The ends lost 6 bases at V and 4 bases at J; junction bases unmatched: 8. CDR3 sequence (DNA): TGTGCCAGCAGCTCCGGGACAGGGTGGGCAGATACGCAGTATTTT. This translates into CASSSGTGWADTQYF.

This clonotype appeared many times. The V gene is TRBV18, the J gene TRBJ2-7, with D perhaps matching TRBD1 (5 bases). The germline V and J ends were trimmed by 5 bases and 6 bases, with 11 bases remaining between them. Germline values: CDR1 KGHSH, CDR2 LQKENI. The CDR3 contains 12 residues. DNA for the CDR3: TGTGCCAGCTCAATGAAAGGGGTCGAGCAGTACTTC. This encodes CASSMKGVEQYF.

The chain links TRBV7-9 to TRBJ1-5, with a tentative D call TRBD1 (6 bases). Per the germline V gene, CDR1 is SEHNR and CDR2 is FQNEAQ (reference sequence). Trimming removed 8 bases at V and 1 base at J, with 12 bases between. The CDR3 consists of 14 residues. The chain's CDR3 is CASGLQGSNQPQHF. Written as DNA, the CDR3 is TGTGCCAGCGGATTGCAGGGGAGCAATCAGCCCCAGCATTTT.

The V gene is TRBV6-5, the J gene TRBJ2-1; tentative D call: TRBD1 (8 bases). Germline CDR1 MNHEY, CDR2 SVGAGI. V lost 7 bases and J lost 8, with 21 bases in between. The CDR3 consists of 15 residues. The CDR3 nucleotides read TGTGCCAGCACCTACGGGAGGCAGGGGGCCTATGAGCAGTTCTTC. Protein sequence: CASTYGRQGAYEQFF.

The CDR3: CASSTGQADYEQYF. As DNA, the CDR3 is TGTGCCAGCAGCACGGGACAGGCCGACTACGAGCAGTACTTC. V and J are TRBV7-9 and TRBJ2-7, with 8 bases identical to TRBD1. The germline V gene encodes CDR1 SEHNR and CDR2 FQNEAQ (reference sequence). Trimming removed 5 bases from V and 3 bases from J; junction bases left unmatched: 6. The CDR3 is made up of 14 amino acids.

This clonotype was picked up a small number of times. The chain carries TRBV19 and TRBJ2-3; D is possibly TRBD1 (5 bases). This CDR3 region has 15 residues. From germline, CDR1 is LNHDA and CDR2 SQIVND (reference sequence). V lost 3 bases, J lost 0 bases, and 10 bases lay in between. Written as DNA, the CDR3 is TGTGCCAGTAGTATCAGGGTGATTAGCACAGATACGCAGTATTTT. Residues: CASSIRVISTDTQYF.

The gene calls are TRBV3-1 and TRBJ1-6, with 7 nucleotides matching TRBD1. The J segment lost 4 bases and the V segment lost 7 bases, leaving 10 bases of the junction unmatched. Germline CDR1 is LGHDT and CDR2 is YNNKEL (reference sequence). This CDR3 contains 16 residues. The chain's CDR3 is CASTPRGGQYNSPLHF. The CDR3 DNA follows: TGTGCCAGCACCCCAAGGGGGGGACAGTATAATTCACCCCTCCACTTT.

The V gene is TRBV2, the J gene TRBJ2-3; 8 nucleotides align to TRBD2. The CDR3 length is 15 residues. CDR1 and CDR2 from the germline V gene are SNHLY and FYNNEI. The V gene end was trimmed by 3 bases and the J gene end by 4 bases; junction bases not matched to a gene: 6. The DNA of the CDR3 is TGTGCCAGCAGTGAGCCGGGGGGGGCGGCAGATACGCAGTATTTT. Protein product: CASSEPGGAADTQYF.

This chain connects TRBV20-1 to TRBJ2-7, with D possibly being TRBD1 (5 bases). The CDR3 runs to 16 residues. The V gene's germline CDR1 is DFQATT and CDR2 SNEGSKA (reference sequence). V was pared by 6 bases and J by 3 bases, with 24 bases between. In nucleotides, the CDR3 is TGCAGTGCAGCCACAGAGACAGAACCAAGAGACTACGAGCAGTACTTC. It translates to CSAATETEPRDYEQYF.

V gene TRBV7-9 combines with J gene TRBJ2-7; 13 bases match TRBD2. The CDR3 runs to 16 residues. The germline V gene has CDR1 SEHNR and CDR2 FQNEAQ (reference sequence). With V trimmed by 3 bases and J by 0 bases, 2 bases remained unmatched. As DNA, the CDR3 is TGTGCCAGCAGCTTGCGGACTAGCGGGAGCTCCTACGAGCAGTACTTC. Amino acids: CASSLRTSGSSYEQYF. Drawing the rest from reference TRBV7-9 and TRBJ2-7, the complete variable domain is DTGVSQNPRHKITKRGQNVTFRCDPISEHNRLYWYRQTLGQGPEFLTYFQNEAQLEKSRLLSDRFSAERPKGSFSTLEIQRTEQGDSAMYLCASSLRTSGSSYEQYFGPGTRLTVT.

This clonotype was seen ten or more times. The rearrangement joins TRBV12-3 or TRBV12-4 to TRBJ1-1; D is ambiguous. The V gene lost 3 bases and the J gene lost 1 base, with 9 bases spanning the gap. This CDR3 contains 14 residues. CDR3 in amino acids: CASSLGIRNTEAFF. The CDR3, as DNA: TGTGCCAGCAGTTTGGGGATTAGGAACACTGAAGCTTTCTTT.

This chain joins TRBV12-3 or TRBV12-4 and TRBJ2-3, with 7 bases that match TRBD2. J gave up 3 bases and V 5 bases, and 11 bases lay outside the gene matches. This CDR3 region has 16 residues. The CDR3: CASSDKAGRGTDTQYF. CDR3 in DNA: TGTGCCAGCAGTGACAAAGCGGGAAGAGGTACAGATACGCAGTATTTT.

This clonotype turned up a few times. The chain joins TRBV12-3 or TRBV12-4 to TRBJ1-1, with D perhaps TRBD1 (6 bases). The CDR3 totals 16 residues. The V end lost 0 bases, the J end lost 5 bases, and 16 bases lay between the germline ends. CDR3 DNA sequence: TGTGCCAGCAGTTTAGCTAGGGACACTCGGAGGACTGAAGCTTTCTTT. Amino acid sequence: CASSLARDTRRTEAFF.

The genes are TRBV20-1 and TRBJ1-5, with D possibly being TRBD1 (6 bases). Trimming removed 4 bases at V and 0 bases at J, with 28 bases between. The CDR3 loop spans 20 amino acids. Germline-derived CDR1 and CDR2 are DFQATT and SNEGSKA (reference sequence). In nucleotides, the CDR3 is TGCAGTGCTATACAACGTGGGGGGCTCATATCTATCTATAGCAATCAGCCCCAGCATTTT. Translation gives CSAIQRGGLISIYSNQPQHF.